This T cell receptor (beta chain) was recovered during a study of early stage breast cancer tumors. Study-wide background: Most of the 16 invasive tumors were ER+, PR+ and HER2-. About 8 ER+/PR+/HER2- tumors were invasive ductal; a few were invasive lobular. Notes on the study in general: Chain pairing and CD4, CD8 or FOXP3 expression were not captured. Comparing each tissue with blood distinguished tumor from normal in 14 of 16 patients.

Some clones are missing from TCRdb's copy, which holds only in-frame ones; the method was immunoSEQ multiplex PCR. The sample shows tens of thousands of clones, around three quarters of them seen only once. Details on this clone: Its specificity is not known.

This CDR3 region has 16 residues. V lost 0 bases and J 3 bases, leaving 14 bases between the germline ends. Germline V gene data show CDR1 as SGHAT and CDR2 as FQNNGV. The chain employs TRBV11-2 and TRBJ2-5, with D perhaps matching TRBD2 (6 bases). The receptor comes from a person in their thirties with breast cancer. What was sequenced was blood. The CDR3 protein is CASSLDGTSREETQYF. The CDR3 nucleotides read TGTGCCAGCAGCTTAGATGGGACTTCCCGAGAAGAGACCCAGTACTTC.